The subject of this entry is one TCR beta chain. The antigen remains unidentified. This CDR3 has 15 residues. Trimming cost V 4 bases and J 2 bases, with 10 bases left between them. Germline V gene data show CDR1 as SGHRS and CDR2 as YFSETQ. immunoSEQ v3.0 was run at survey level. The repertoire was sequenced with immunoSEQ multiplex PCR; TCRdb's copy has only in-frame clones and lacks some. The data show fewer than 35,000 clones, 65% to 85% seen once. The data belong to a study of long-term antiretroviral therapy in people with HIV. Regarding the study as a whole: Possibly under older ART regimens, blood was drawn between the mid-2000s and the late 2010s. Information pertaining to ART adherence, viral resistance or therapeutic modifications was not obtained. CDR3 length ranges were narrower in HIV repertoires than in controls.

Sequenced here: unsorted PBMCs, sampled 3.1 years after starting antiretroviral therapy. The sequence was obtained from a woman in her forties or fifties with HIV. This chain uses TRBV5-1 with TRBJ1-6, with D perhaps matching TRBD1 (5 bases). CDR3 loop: CASSIQGTYNSPLHF. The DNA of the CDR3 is TGCGCCAGCAGCATTCAGGGCACCTATAATTCACCCCTCCACTTT.